This T cell receptor beta chain is drawn from a study of blood T cells in healthy people across ages. A J-beta primer mix and a sample-barcoded 5' primer were used in a second PCR of roughly 7 to 12 cycles. One entry per CDR3 protein results from TCRdb running MiXCR on the 5' RACE reads. The sample records 1.5 million to 2 million distinct CDR3 sequences, around 48% being singletons. CDR3 length equals 13 residues. V was trimmed by 1 base and J by 8 bases, leaving 11 bases between them. This sequence originates from a woman in her 40s in good health. The sample taken for sequencing was blood. The chain couples TRBV12-3 or TRBV12-4 to TRBJ1-1; D unclear. The CDR3 sequence is CASSLELGGEAFF. For the CDR3, the DNA is TGTGCCAGCAGTTTAGAGTTGGGAGGGGAAGCTTTCTTT.